This paragraph covers one T cell receptor (beta chain) sequence. Its antigen remains undetermined. No clone much larger than this one lies a single base away; base qualities are absent. The data belong to a study of early T cells in non-severe SARS-CoV-2 infection (dated by TCRdb to the early 2020s). For the study in its entirety: Because TCR sequencing was done on bulk RNA from unsorted whole blood, the alpha and beta chains could not be paired.

The study was a case-control design nested within a healthcare worker cohort in London, UK, with weekly nasopharyngeal swab PCR tests and blood sampling. Healthcare workers were enrolled in the week of the UK lockdown, from 23 to 31 March 2020, and were followed every week for up to 16 weeks. Reading from cysteine to phenylalanine, the CDR3 counts 16 amino acids. The only DNA kept is the CDR3, 48 bases in frame from the first base. According to the germline V gene (reference sequence), CDR1 reads SGHKS and CDR2 reads YYEKEE. V has 6 bases trimmed and J has 1 base trimmed; junction bases matching no gene number 10. Findings and caveats that apply to the study as a whole: VDJdb matching was skewed toward anti-spike CD8 responses and likely underestimated virus-specific expansions by missing private and CD4 specificities.

The method behind the library was 5' RACE. The run used a NextSeq 500. Unique molecular identifiers were attached to individual cDNA molecules in the TCR library protocol so that sequencing error and PCR bias could be corrected. Both TCR alpha and beta chains were sequenced, and tight co-correlation was observed between alpha and beta sequence abundances in each sample. As for how the authors treated the data: Decombinator V4 was used to annotate TCR sequences for V gene, J gene and CDR3. Expanded TCRs were defined as changing significantly between any two time points under a Poisson model with p below 0.0001. TCR abundances were normalised to the total number of TCRs sequenced per sample and were expressed as counts per million. MAIT TCRs were defined by TRAV1-2 paired with TRAJ12, TRAJ20 or TRAJ33, and iNKT TCRs by TRAV10 paired with TRAJ18. A search of VDJdb, accessed on 1 November 2021, was run for TCRs annotated to CMV, EBV and SARS-CoV-2, with TCRs annotated for multiple antigens excluded. The public reads were quality trimmed at Q25 with fastp and then assembled into clones with MiXCR by TCRdb, keeping productive beta chains. CDR3 protein sequences are deduplicated, and each keeps its most common genes and DNA. TCRdb's processing, not the authors' own work, is the source of the V and J calls. This sample lists 35,000 to 40,000 distinct CDR3 sequences; 5% to 6.5% were detected once. Jointly, the top ten make up 30% of the sample.

The sequenced sample consisted of whole blood. The V gene is TRBV5-5 and the J gene is TRBJ2-3, and TRBD2 aligns with 8 junction nucleotides. The receptor was derived from an adult who was a healthcare worker with PCR-confirmed SARS-CoV-2 infection or an uninfected control (not recorded which). CDR3 region: CASNFQPAGGTDTQYF. The nucleotides are TGTGCCAGCAACTTTCAGCCAGCGGGAGGCACAGATACGCAGTATTTT.